The clone carrying this T cell receptor beta chain was recorded a few times. What it binds is unknown. This entry is derived from a study of blood T cells in healthy people across ages. General study findings and limits: Per million T cells, TCR beta diversity dropped about linearly as age rose. TCR beta diversity correlated strongly with naive T cell percentage.

A second PCR of roughly 7 to 11 cycles used a sample-barcoded 5' primer and a J-beta primer mix. Every cDNA molecule carried a tag from a template-switch adaptor bearing 12 random nucleotides. TCRdb itself ran the 5' RACE reads through MiXCR, one entry per CDR3 protein. The sample includes hundreds of thousands of distinct CDR3 sequences, roughly half of them seen just once. Total RNA, at least 6 micrograms per sample, came from PBMCs. Germline lookup yields CDR1 SGHDT and CDR2 YYEEEE. Germline trimming cut 4 bases from V and 7 bases from J; bases unmatched to any gene: 7. There are 13 residues in the CDR3.

The TCR was taken from a man in his fifties or sixties in good health. The chain combines TRBV5-6 with TRBJ1-2, with 7 bases fitting TRBD1. The specimen sequenced was blood. CDR3 sequence reads: CASSPDRARGYTF. The CDR3, as DNA: TGTGCCAGCAGCCCCGACAGGGCTCGTGGCTACACCTTC.